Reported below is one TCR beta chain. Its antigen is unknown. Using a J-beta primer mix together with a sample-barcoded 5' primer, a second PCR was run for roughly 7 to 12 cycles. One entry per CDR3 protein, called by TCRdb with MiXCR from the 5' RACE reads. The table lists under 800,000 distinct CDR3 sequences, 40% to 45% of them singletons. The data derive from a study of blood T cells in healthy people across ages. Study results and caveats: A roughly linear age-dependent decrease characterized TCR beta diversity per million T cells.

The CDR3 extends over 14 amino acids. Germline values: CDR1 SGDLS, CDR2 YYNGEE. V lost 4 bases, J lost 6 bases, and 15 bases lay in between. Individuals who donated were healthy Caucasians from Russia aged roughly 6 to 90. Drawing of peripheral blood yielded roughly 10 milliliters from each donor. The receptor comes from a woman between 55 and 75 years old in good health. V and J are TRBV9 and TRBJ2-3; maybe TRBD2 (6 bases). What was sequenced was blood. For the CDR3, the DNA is TGTGCCAGCAGCCTGGGACTGCCCGCGGATACGCAGTATTTT. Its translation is CASSLGLPADTQYF.